The 20 T cell receptor beta chains below come from one sample, sequenced in a study of blood T cell repertoires in COVID-19. TCRdb keeps only in-frame clones here, not all; method: immunoSEQ multiplex PCR. The data contain about 180,000 clones, approximately 80% of them singletons. What was sequenced was PBMCs or T cells enriched from blood (not recorded which). These receptors all stem from a woman in her forties or fifties who had recovered from COVID-19.

The chain links TRBV4-1 to TRBJ2-1, with D perhaps TRBD2 (6 bases). The CDR3 extends over 15 amino acids. Germline assignment: CDR1 MGHRA and CDR2 YSYEKL. Trimming left V 1 base short and J 6 bases short, with 13 bases between. The DNA for the CDR3 is TGCGCCAGCAGCCAAGTGGGACTGCCCGTCAATGAGCAGTTCTTC. Translation gives CASSQVGLPVNEQFF.

The chain employs TRBV7-9 and TRBJ2-7; tentatively, D is TRBD1 (6 bases). The CDR3 has 15 amino acids. Trimming took 3 bases from V and 4 from J, leaving 16 bases between them. Germline V gene data show CDR1 as SEHNR and CDR2 as FQNEAQ (reference sequence). CDR3 nucleotide sequence: TGTGCCAGCAGCTTTTCTGGGGGCGCGCGGTACGAGCAGTACTTC. This encodes CASSFSGGARYEQYF.

This chain uses TRBV29-1 with TRBJ1-2, with a possible D match to TRBD1 (5 bases). V was cut by 6 bases and J by 3 bases, with 8 bases left in between. The CDR3 is 11 residues long. Per the germline V gene, CDR1 is SQVTM and CDR2 is ANQGSEA. In nucleotides, the CDR3 is TGCAGCGTCGACAGAGACTATGGCTACACCTTC. Amino acids: CSVDRDYGYTF.

The rearrangement links TRBV4-1 to TRBJ1-3; no firm D call. Deletions cut 1 base from V and 2 bases from J, with 3 bases between. Germline V gene sequence: CDR1 MGHRA, CDR2 YSYEKL. The length of the CDR3 is 13 residues. The CDR3 coding sequence is TGCGCCAGCAGCCAAGGCGCTGGAAACACCATATATTTT. This codes for CASSQGAGNTIYF.

The rearrangement uses TRBV6-5 and TRBJ2-5; 8 bases are a match to TRBD1. The CDR3 is 15 amino acids. Germline lookup yields CDR1 MNHEY and CDR2 SVGAGI. With V trimmed by 8 bases and J by 4 bases, 12 bases remained unmatched. CDR3 nucleotide sequence: TGTGCCAGCGCAGCGCTGGGACAGGAGGGAGAGACCCAGTACTTC. Protein product: CASAALGQEGETQYF.

The chain couples TRBV19 to TRBJ1-6, with 8 bases fitting TRBD1. The J segment lost 9 bases and the V segment lost 6 bases, leaving 10 bases of the junction unmatched. Per the germline V gene, CDR1 is LNHDA and CDR2 is SQIVND (reference sequence). This CDR3 is built from 15 residues. CDR3 nucleotide sequence: TGTGCCAGTAGGCCGACAGGGGTATTGGGTTCACCCCTCCACTTT. Its translation: CASRPTGVLGSPLHF.

The chain links TRBV5-8 to TRBJ1-5; 12 nucleotides align to TRBD1. The V gene's germline CDR1 is SGHTS and CDR2 YDEGEE. The ends lost 1 base at V and 9 bases at J; junction bases unmatched: 5. The CDR3 contains 15 residues. In nucleotides, the CDR3 is TGTGCCAGCAGCTTGCAGGGACAGGGGGCATGGCCCCAGCATTTT. This gives the protein CASSLQGQGAWPQHF.

V and J are TRBV7-2 and TRBJ2-1; TRBD1 might be the D (6 bases). The V end was cut by 6 bases, the J end by 6 bases, with 18 bases between. This CDR3 comprises 15 residues. Per germline, CDR1 SGHTA and CDR2 FQGNSA. The CDR3 reads CASSKSTGNGNEQFF. DNA of the CDR3: TGTGCCAGCAGTAAGTCAACAGGGAATGGCAATGAGCAGTTCTTC.

This chain links TRBV5-1 with TRBJ2-1; TRBD2 aligns across 8 bases. The CDR3 spans 13 residues. Germline CDR1 SGHRS, CDR2 YFSETQ. Losses at the gene ends were 7 bases for V and 1 base for J; bases not matched to a gene: 1. In DNA, the CDR3 is TGCGCCAGCTCTAGCGGGTCCTACAATGAGCAGTTCTTC. Translating it yields CASSSGSYNEQFF.

The chain has TRBV9 and TRBJ2-1, with D uncertain. The V end lost 1 base, the J end lost 2 bases, and 10 bases lay between the germline ends. The CDR3 has 15 residues. CDR1 and CDR2 (germline): SGDLS, YYNGEE. CDR3 nucleotide sequence: TGTGCCAGCAGCGTATCGGGTTTGGCCTACAATGAGCAGTTCTTC. Amino acids: CASSVSGLAYNEQFF.

This clone was counted between two and nine times. CDR3 nucleotides: TGTGCCAGCAGGCGTTCGGAGGGCCGGGCATTCTATGAGCAGTTCTTC. This translates into CASRRSEGRAFYEQFF. J is TRBJ2-1 and V is TRBV28, with TRBD2 as a possible D gene (6 bases). The CDR3 is 16 amino acids. Germline-derived CDR1 and CDR2 are MDHEN and SYDVKM. V lost 6 bases to trimming and J lost 8 bases, with 23 bases between them.

This clone has only a few counts. This chain connects TRBV7-2 to TRBJ2-7; D not resolved. Germline V gene sequence: CDR1 SGHTA, CDR2 FQGNSA. The V end lost 1 base, the J end lost 5 bases, and 15 bases lay between the germline ends. The CDR3 covers 15 residues. The CDR3 sequence is CASSLVALGENEQYF. DNA for the CDR3: TGTGCCAGCAGCTTAGTGGCGTTAGGAGAAAACGAGCAGTACTTC.

The chain uses TRBV28 and TRBJ2-5, with 7 nucleotides matching TRBD1. The CDR3 has 13 residues. V gave up 7 bases and J gave up 3 bases; unmatched junction bases: 5. Looked up from germline, CDR1 is MDHEN and CDR2 is SYDVKM. The CDR3 DNA sequence: TGTGCCAGCACCTCGACAGGGAAAGAGACCCAGTACTTC. Its translation: CASTSTGKETQYF.

The V gene is TRBV18, the J gene TRBJ2-7; a weak D match, TRBD2 (5 bases). Trimming removed 0 bases at V and 6 bases at J, with 15 bases between. The CDR3 spans 15 residues. Germline lookup yields CDR1 KGHSH and CDR2 LQKENI. The CDR3 DNA sequence: TGTGCCAGCTCACCACCCCTAGCCAACCCGCCCGAGCAGTACTTC. Translated, it gives CASSPPLANPPEQYF.

This CDR3 is CASSGGEVAEQYF. DNA of the CDR3: TGTGCCAGCAGCGGCGGGGAGGTGGCCGAGCAGTACTTC. The chain employs TRBV7-8 and TRBJ2-7, with D possibly matching TRBD2 (6 bases). Germline CDR1 is SGHVS and CDR2 is FQNEAQ. V was trimmed by 5 bases and J by 6 bases, leaving 14 bases between them. This CDR3 spans 13 amino acids.

Of note for this clone: Additional DNA sequences in this sample encode the identical CDR3. The J gene is TRBJ1-1, the V gene TRBV5-6; 9 bases match TRBD1. J was trimmed by 5 bases and V by 4 bases; bases with no gene match: 6. CDR3 size: 14 residues. Germline assignment: CDR1 SGHDT and CDR2 YYEEEE. In DNA form, the CDR3 reads TGTGCCAGCAGCACTACAGGGGGCCCGACTGAAGCTTTCTTT. Residues: CASSTTGGPTEAFF.

The chain links TRBV24-1 to TRBJ2-3, with 7 bases matching TRBD2. CDR3 length: 18 amino acids. Germline CDR1 reads KGHDR; CDR2 reads SFDVKD. J was trimmed by 4 bases and V by 7 bases; bases with no gene match: 19. The DNA of the CDR3 is TGTGCCACCAGCCTTGATCGCCTAGACGGGAGGCCCGCAGATACGCAGTATTTT. Protein product: CATSLDRLDGRPADTQYF.

CDR3 in amino acids: CASSSRGSGTLTGELFF. The DNA of the CDR3 is TGCGCCAGCAGCTCCCGCGGTAGCGGGACCTTAACCGGGGAGCTGTTTTTT. V usage is TRBV5-1 and J usage is TRBJ2-2; TRBD2 aligns across 8 bases. The V and J ends lost 3 bases and 5 bases, in that order; junction bases with no gene match: 12. Germline V gene sequence: CDR1 SGHRS, CDR2 YFSETQ. This CDR3 region has 17 residues. The full variable domain, completed using reference TRBV5-1 and TRBJ2-2, is KAGVTQTPRYLIKTRGQQVTLSCSPISGHRSVSWYQQTPGQGLQFLFEYFSETQRNKGNFPGRFSGRQFSNSRSEMNVSTLELGDSALYLCASSSRGSGTLTGELFFGEGSRLTVL.

Worth noting for this clone: Other DNA sequences in this specimen translate into the identical CDR3. J is TRBJ1-4 and V is TRBV7-2; D call uncertain. Germline V gene data show CDR1 as SGHTA and CDR2 as FQGNSA. V lost 5 bases to trimming and J lost 4 bases, with 11 bases between them. CDR3 length equals 14 residues. Written as DNA, the CDR3 is TGTGCCAGCAGCCCCAGACGGGGTAATGAAAAACTGTTTTTT. Protein product: CASSPRRGNEKLFF.

This chain links TRBV29-1 with TRBJ2-2; TRBD2 matches 7 bases. The CDR3 length is 15 residues. V was pared by 3 bases and J by 4 bases, with 8 bases of the junction left unmatched. Germline V gene data show CDR1 as SQVTM and CDR2 as ANQGSEA. CDR3 in DNA: TGCAGCGTTGATTTCTCAGCGGGGCCCACCGGGGAGCTGTTTTTT. Its protein product is CSVDFSAGPTGELFF.